This T cell receptor (beta chain) came from a study of beta chain features in type 1 diabetes. General observations from the study: Type 1 diabetes patients had fewer VDJ junction insertions and more deletions. Shortening of TCRB CDR3s, moderate but significant, appeared in all four CD4+ subsets of Type 1 diabetes patients. No resolution was reached here on whether HLA type influences TCRB rearrangement. Cells carrying high TCR expression could end up over-represented when cDNA is sequenced.

Expressed TCRB transcripts were sequenced because the entire RNA isolate underwent reverse transcription. Sequencing used immunoSEQ multiplex PCR; TCRdb keeps in-frame clones, though not all of them. The sample yields tens of thousands of clones, 49% seen once. Per germline, CDR1 SNHLY and CDR2 FYNNEI. The CDR3 length is 14 residues. With 5 bases clipped from V and 4 bases from J, the junction kept 4 bases outside the gene matches. On this clone itself: Its antigen is not identified.

The rearrangement uses TRBV2 and TRBJ1-4, with 7 bases matching TRBD1. This receptor was taken from a man aged 30-40 years with type 1 diabetes. The source material was central memory CD4+ T cells from blood. CDR3: CASSPQGGNEKLFF. The CDR3 region has the DNA TGTGCCAGCAGTCCGCAGGGGGGTAATGAAAAACTGTTTTTT.